The present T cell receptor (beta chain) was sequenced within a study of shared clonotypes between healthy human individuals. TCRdb's table, derived via immunoSEQ multiplex PCR, lists solely in-frame clones and lacks some. Of approximately 100,000 clones in the sample, more than 65% were seen once. Trimming cost V 4 bases and J 1 base; bases outside gene matches: 4. The germline V gene has CDR1 MRHNA and CDR2 SNTAGT. This CDR3 comprises 15 residues. The receptor comes from a young woman in good health. The sequenced sample was memory CD8+ T cells sorted from blood. Subset here: CD45RO+ cells pooled with CCR7-negative TemRA cells. This chain connects TRBV6-4 to TRBJ1-1, with 9 bases fitting TRBD1. The CDR3 loop reads CASSVSTGGNTEAFF. The CDR3 DNA reads TGTGCCAGCAGTGTCTCGACAGGGGGGAACACTGAAGCTTTCTTT.